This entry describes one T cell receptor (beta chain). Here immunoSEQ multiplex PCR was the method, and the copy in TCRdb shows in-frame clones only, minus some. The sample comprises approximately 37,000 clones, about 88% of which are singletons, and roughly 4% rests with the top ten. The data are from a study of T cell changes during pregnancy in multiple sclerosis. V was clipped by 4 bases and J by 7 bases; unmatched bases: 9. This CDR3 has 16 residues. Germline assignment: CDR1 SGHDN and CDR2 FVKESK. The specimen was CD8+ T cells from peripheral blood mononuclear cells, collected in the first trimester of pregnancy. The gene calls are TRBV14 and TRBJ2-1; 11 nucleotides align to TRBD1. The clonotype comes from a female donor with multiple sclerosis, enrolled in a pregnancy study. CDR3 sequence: CASSPTDRGHRNEQFF. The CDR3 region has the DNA TGTGCCAGCAGCCCCACGGACAGGGGGCATAGGAATGAGCAGTTCTTC.